Listed below are T cell receptor beta chains from one sample, sequenced in a study of blood T cell repertoires in COVID-19. TCRdb's table, derived via immunoSEQ multiplex PCR, lists solely in-frame clones and lacks some. The sample holds approximately 150,000 clones, 65% to 85% seen once. The sequencing sample was made of peripheral blood. The origin of the receptors is a woman in her sixties or seventies with acute or convalescent COVID-19. CDR3s include the opening cysteine and the closing phenylalanine or tryptophan. The order of the fields is CDR3 DNA, CDR3 protein, D gene, V gene, J gene, clone size. D genes are given only for firm matches. The listing skips clone size in some rows; elsewhere it reads once, few, many or a size class.

CDR3nt: TGTGCCATTTCAACACGGAGGAACACTGAAGCTTTCTTT
CDR3aa: CAISTRRNTEAFF
d_gene: NA
v_gene: TRBV19
j_gene: TRBJ1-1
abundance: once

CDR3nt: TGTGCCAGCAGTTTATATAGCACAGATACGCAGTATTTT
CDR3aa: CASSLYSTDTQYF
d_gene: NA
v_gene: TRBV12-3/TRBV12-4
j_gene: TRBJ2-3
abundance: NA

CDR3nt: TGTGCCAGCAGCGTAGGAGGTTCGGAGACCCAGTACTTC
CDR3aa: CASSVGGSETQYF
d_gene: NA
v_gene: TRBV9
j_gene: TRBJ2-5
abundance: NA

CDR3nt: TGTGCCAGCAGAAAAGCGGGAGGACGAACCGGGGAGCTGTTTTTT
CDR3aa: CASRKAGGRTGELFF
d_gene: TRBD2
v_gene: TRBV27
j_gene: TRBJ2-2
abundance: NA

CDR3nt: TGTGCCAGCTCACCCTTGGGGCCGTTAGGGGGAAACATTCAGTACTTC
CDR3aa: CASSPLGPLGGNIQYF
d_gene: NA
v_gene: TRBV18
j_gene: TRBJ2-4
abundance: NA

CDR3nt: TGTGCCAGCAGCTCGGGCGGACTAGCGGGAGGGGAGACCCAGTACTTC
CDR3aa: CASSSGGLAGGETQYF
d_gene: TRBD2
v_gene: TRBV5-4
j_gene: TRBJ2-5
abundance: NA

CDR3nt: TGTGCCTGGGGGACAGTTCACACTGAAGCTTTCTTT
CDR3aa: CAWGTVHTEAFF
d_gene: TRBD1
v_gene: TRBV30
j_gene: TRBJ1-1
abundance: NA

CDR3nt: TGTGCCAGTAGGAGTATTATACAGGGAGTTAGCAATCAGCCCCAGCATTTT
CDR3aa: CASRSIIQGVSNQPQHF
d_gene: NA
v_gene: TRBV19
j_gene: TRBJ1-5
abundance: once

CDR3nt: TGTGCCACCAGTGAGGGTTGGGACTTGACTTTCTTT
CDR3aa: CATSEGWDLTFF
d_gene: NA
v_gene: TRBV15
j_gene: TRBJ1-1
abundance: NA

CDR3nt: TGTGCCAGCAGTTTAGGTCTAGCGGGAACAGATACGCAGTATTTT
CDR3aa: CASSLGLAGTDTQYF
d_gene: TRBD2
v_gene: TRBV7-8
j_gene: TRBJ2-3
abundance: NA

CDR3nt: TGTGCCAGCTCACCATCGGGAAACTATGGCTACACCTTC
CDR3aa: CASSPSGNYGYTF
d_gene: NA
v_gene: TRBV18
j_gene: TRBJ1-2
abundance: NA

CDR3nt: TGTGCCAGCAGCTTGAGCGGGAACACAGATACGCAGTATTTT
CDR3aa: CASSLSGNTDTQYF
d_gene: TRBD2
v_gene: TRBV7-6
j_gene: TRBJ2-3
abundance: NA

CDR3nt: TGTGCCAGCAGCTTTACCTCCGTCGGTTACGAGCAGTACTTC
CDR3aa: CASSFTSVGYEQYF
d_gene: NA
v_gene: TRBV7-9
j_gene: TRBJ2-7
abundance: NA

CDR3nt: TGTGCCAGCAGTGCTGGACAGCCTCGGGATACGCAGTATTTT
CDR3aa: CASSAGQPRDTQYF
d_gene: NA
v_gene: TRBV2
j_gene: TRBJ2-3
abundance: NA

CDR3nt: TGTGCCAGCAGTGGTAACAGTGGGAATCAGCCCCAGCATTTT
CDR3aa: CASSGNSGNQPQHF
d_gene: NA
v_gene: TRBV2
j_gene: TRBJ1-5
abundance: NA

CDR3nt: TGCGCCAGCAGCTTGTCTCTAGCGGGAGTTCGGGAGCAGTACTTC
CDR3aa: CASSLSLAGVREQYF
d_gene: TRBD2
v_gene: TRBV5-1
j_gene: TRBJ2-7
abundance: once

CDR3nt: TGCAGCGTTGTAGAGGGCGCCCTCAATCAGCCCCAGCATTTT
CDR3aa: CSVVEGALNQPQHF
d_gene: NA
v_gene: TRBV29-1
j_gene: TRBJ1-5
abundance: once

CDR3nt: TGTGCCAGTAAGATAACAGGGGCCAAGAGCGAGACCCAGTACTTC
CDR3aa: CASKITGAKSETQYF
d_gene: TRBD1
v_gene: TRBV19
j_gene: TRBJ2-5
abundance: NA

CDR3nt: TGTGCCTGGAGTTTCCGACAGGGAGTCAATCAGCCCCAGCATTTT
CDR3aa: CAWSFRQGVNQPQHF
d_gene: TRBD1
v_gene: TRBV30
j_gene: TRBJ1-5
abundance: NA

CDR3nt: TGCGCCAGCAGCTCCCAAATGTTCGGGAATGGCTACACCTTC
CDR3aa: CASSSQMFGNGYTF
d_gene: NA
v_gene: TRBV5-1
j_gene: TRBJ1-2
abundance: NA

CDR3nt: TGTGCCAGCAGTTATCCTACAGGGGTTGGCTACACCTTC
CDR3aa: CASSYPTGVGYTF
d_gene: TRBD1
v_gene: TRBV27
j_gene: TRBJ1-2
abundance: NA

CDR3nt: TGTGCCAGCAGTTCAGTGCCGGGACCTAGCGTAGGCTACACCTTC
CDR3aa: CASSSVPGPSVGYTF
d_gene: NA
v_gene: TRBV28
j_gene: TRBJ1-2
abundance: NA

CDR3nt: TGTGCCAGCAGTAGGACAGGGGGTTTCTACGAGCAGTACTTC
CDR3aa: CASSRTGGFYEQYF
d_gene: TRBD1
v_gene: TRBV6-5
j_gene: TRBJ2-7
abundance: few

CDR3nt: TGTGCCCCGGGGTACAGGGGCGGTGGCTACACCTTC
CDR3aa: CAPGYRGGGYTF
d_gene: TRBD1
v_gene: TRBV11-1
j_gene: TRBJ1-2
abundance: NA

CDR3nt: TGCGCCAGCAGCTTGGGTCACGGCTTCACAGGGAATGAGCAGTTCTTC
CDR3aa: CASSLGHGFTGNEQFF
d_gene: NA
v_gene: TRBV5-1
j_gene: TRBJ2-1
abundance: NA

CDR3nt: TGTGCCAGCAGCCTTACGGGACTTCGCTCTAATGAGCAGTTCTTC
CDR3aa: CASSLTGLRSNEQFF
d_gene: NA
v_gene: TRBV6-5
j_gene: TRBJ2-1
abundance: NA

CDR3nt: TGTGCCAGTAGTCGTCCCAGTGCGAACACCGGGGAGCTGTTTTTT
CDR3aa: CASSRPSANTGELFF
d_gene: NA
v_gene: TRBV19
j_gene: TRBJ2-2
abundance: NA

CDR3nt: TGTGCCAGCAGTTACTCAAGACTAGCGGGTACGCAGTATTTT
CDR3aa: CASSYSRLAGTQYF
d_gene: TRBD2
v_gene: TRBV6-5
j_gene: TRBJ2-3
abundance: NA

CDR3nt: TGTGCCAGCAGTCCGGGACTAGCGGGAGGCCAGACCCAGTACTTC
CDR3aa: CASSPGLAGGQTQYF
d_gene: TRBD2
v_gene: TRBV5-8
j_gene: TRBJ2-5
abundance: many

CDR3nt: TGTGCCTGGGGCAGGGATATCAACACTGAAGCTTTCTTT
CDR3aa: CAWGRDINTEAFF
d_gene: NA
v_gene: TRBV30
j_gene: TRBJ1-1
abundance: NA

CDR3nt: TGTGCCACCAAGAAATCCGGGACAGAGTATGGCTACACCTTC
CDR3aa: CATKKSGTEYGYTF
d_gene: TRBD1
v_gene: TRBV15
j_gene: TRBJ1-2
abundance: NA

CDR3nt: TGTGCCAGCTCACGTAGAGCGGGAGCAAGAACCGGGGAGCTGTTTTTT
CDR3aa: CASSRRAGARTGELFF
d_gene: TRBD2
v_gene: TRBV18
j_gene: TRBJ2-2
abundance: NA

CDR3nt: TGTGCCAGCACCCTCTGGAGACAGTCTTCCTACGAGCAGTACTTC
CDR3aa: CASTLWRQSSYEQYF
d_gene: NA
v_gene: TRBV2
j_gene: TRBJ2-7
abundance: NA

CDR3nt: TGCGCCAGCAGCCAACAGGGAGCCAACACCGGGGAGCTGTTTTTT
CDR3aa: CASSQQGANTGELFF
d_gene: NA
v_gene: TRBV5-1
j_gene: TRBJ2-2
abundance: NA

CDR3nt: TGTGCCACCAGCAGAGGAGGGATGGACACCGGGGAGCTGTTTTTT
CDR3aa: CATSRGGMDTGELFF
d_gene: NA
v_gene: TRBV15
j_gene: TRBJ2-2
abundance: once

CDR3nt: TGTGCCAGCAGCACCGCCTGGGGGGGACAGGGAGGAGAAAAACTGTTTTTT
CDR3aa: CASSTAWGGQGGEKLFF
d_gene: NA
v_gene: TRBV21-1
j_gene: TRBJ1-4
abundance: NA

CDR3nt: TGCAGCGTGATGGACAGGGGGCTAGGCGAGCAGTACTTC
CDR3aa: CSVMDRGLGEQYF
d_gene: TRBD1
v_gene: TRBV29-1
j_gene: TRBJ2-7
abundance: NA

CDR3nt: TGTGCCAGCAGCTACGGACAGGGACAGTATTTT
CDR3aa: CASSYGQGQYF
d_gene: TRBD1
v_gene: TRBV4-2
j_gene: TRBJ2-3
abundance: NA

CDR3nt: TGTGCCAGCAGTTTTGTAGACTCCGGGGATACGCAGTATTTT
CDR3aa: CASSFVDSGDTQYF
d_gene: NA
v_gene: TRBV27
j_gene: TRBJ2-3
abundance: NA

CDR3nt: TGTGCCAGCAGCTTAGGGACAGAAAATTCACCCCTCCACTTT
CDR3aa: CASSLGTENSPLHF
d_gene: NA
v_gene: TRBV13
j_gene: TRBJ1-6
abundance: NA

CDR3nt: TGTGCCAGCAGTTACGTAGGGACAGGTACAAATGAAAAACTGTTTTTT
CDR3aa: CASSYVGTGTNEKLFF
d_gene: TRBD1
v_gene: TRBV6-6
j_gene: TRBJ1-4
abundance: NA

CDR3nt: TGTGCCAGCAGTGAAGAATGGAGGCAGCCCCAGCATTTT
CDR3aa: CASSEEWRQPQHF
d_gene: NA
v_gene: TRBV2
j_gene: TRBJ1-5
abundance: few

CDR3nt: TGTGCCATCAGATTGTCGGATAGGGACAGGGCAGTCGAGCAGTACTTC
CDR3aa: CAIRLSDRDRAVEQYF
d_gene: TRBD1
v_gene: TRBV10-3
j_gene: TRBJ2-7
abundance: NA

CDR3nt: TGTGCCAGCAGCTTTGCACCCCAGTCGGAGACCCAGTACTTC
CDR3aa: CASSFAPQSETQYF
d_gene: NA
v_gene: TRBV7-8
j_gene: TRBJ2-5
abundance: NA

CDR3nt: TGTGCCAGCAGTAGGGATTTAGCGGGTTACTACAATGAGCAGTTCTTC
CDR3aa: CASSRDLAGYYNEQFF
d_gene: TRBD2
v_gene: TRBV6-2/TRBV6-3
j_gene: TRBJ2-1
abundance: NA

CDR3nt: TGTGCCTGGAGTGTGGTAGCGGGAAGTTACAATGAGCAGTTCTTC
CDR3aa: CAWSVVAGSYNEQFF
d_gene: TRBD2
v_gene: TRBV30
j_gene: TRBJ2-1
abundance: NA

CDR3nt: TGTGCCAGTACCAGTATCGGTGGAACAGGTCTAGCTTTCTTT
CDR3aa: CASTSIGGTGLAFF
d_gene: NA
v_gene: TRBV19
j_gene: TRBJ1-1
abundance: NA

CDR3nt: TGTGCCAGCAGTCCCAATTTAGGGGTGGGCCGGGACGAGCAGTACTTC
CDR3aa: CASSPNLGVGRDEQYF
d_gene: NA
v_gene: TRBV27
j_gene: TRBJ2-7
abundance: NA

CDR3nt: TGTGCCAGCAGTATAAGGAGCGGGAGGCGTAATGAGCAGTTCTTC
CDR3aa: CASSIRSGRRNEQFF
d_gene: TRBD2
v_gene: TRBV11-2
j_gene: TRBJ2-1
abundance: NA

CDR3nt: TGTGCCATCGGTAGCAGGGGTGCGGGGGGCGATCAGCCCCAGCATTTT
CDR3aa: CAIGSRGAGGDQPQHF
d_gene: NA
v_gene: TRBV10-3
j_gene: TRBJ1-5
abundance: once

CDR3nt: TGTGCCAGCAGCTTAGGGGGACTAGCGGGATGGCAGACCCAGTACTTC
CDR3aa: CASSLGGLAGWQTQYF
d_gene: TRBD2
v_gene: TRBV5-4
j_gene: TRBJ2-5
abundance: NA

CDR3nt: TGTGCCAGCAGTTATACTAGCGGGACCAACCCCCGCGAGCAGTTCTTC
CDR3aa: CASSYTSGTNPREQFF
d_gene: TRBD2
v_gene: TRBV7-9
j_gene: TRBJ2-1
abundance: NA

CDR3nt: TGTGCCAGCAGCTTGGCAGGGGAGAACACTGAAGCTTTCTTT
CDR3aa: CASSLAGENTEAFF
d_gene: NA
v_gene: TRBV13
j_gene: TRBJ1-1
abundance: NA

CDR3nt: TGCGCCAGCAGCCAAGACGACTACCTCCTCACCGACGAGCAGTACTTC
CDR3aa: CASSQDDYLLTDEQYF
d_gene: NA
v_gene: TRBV4-1
j_gene: TRBJ2-7
abundance: NA

CDR3nt: TGTGCCTGGAGGACCGGGGTAGCGGGAGAGACCCAGTACTTC
CDR3aa: CAWRTGVAGETQYF
d_gene: TRBD2
v_gene: TRBV30
j_gene: TRBJ2-5
abundance: few

CDR3nt: TGTGCCAGCGGCCCAGGGGCGGCTAATGAAAAACTGTTTTTT
CDR3aa: CASGPGAANEKLFF
d_gene: NA
v_gene: TRBV6-5
j_gene: TRBJ1-4
abundance: NA

CDR3nt: TGTGCCAGCAGTGTACAGGGATCCCGCCTTAGCAATCAGCCCCAGCATTTT
CDR3aa: CASSVQGSRLSNQPQHF
d_gene: NA
v_gene: TRBV6-1
j_gene: TRBJ1-5
abundance: NA

CDR3nt: TGTGCCAGCAGCTATGGACTTTACAATGAGCAGTTCTTC
CDR3aa: CASSYGLYNEQFF
d_gene: NA
v_gene: TRBV13
j_gene: TRBJ2-1
abundance: once

CDR3nt: TGTGCCAGCAGCTGGACACCAAACACTGAAGCTTTCTTT
CDR3aa: CASSWTPNTEAFF
d_gene: NA
v_gene: TRBV7-9
j_gene: TRBJ1-1
abundance: NA